This entry lists 5 T cell receptor beta chains sequenced from one sample in a study of CD8+ T cells in alopecia areata. This sample's treatment: oral pan-JAK inhibitor, 5-10 mg twice daily. Once RNA had been extracted, it was reverse transcribed into cDNA to act as the sequencing template. Sequencing used immunoSEQ multiplex PCR; TCRdb keeps in-frame clones, though not all of them. Found here are 110,000 or so clones, less than 70% of them singletons; the top ten hold 3% to 4%. The input for sequencing was CD4+ T cells sorted from blood, taken at week 24, from a patient treated with tofacitinib. These receptors all come from a human donor with alopecia areata.

This clone was seen once. The chain has TRBV19 and TRBJ2-7, with 11 bases fitting TRBD1. This CDR3 region has 15 residues. Trimming cost V 10 bases and J 5 bases; bases outside gene matches: 13. Germline V gives CDR1 LNHDA, CDR2 SQIVND (reference sequence). The DNA of the CDR3 is TGTGCCACTTGTGACTCGGGACAGGGGGTCGACGAGCAGTACTTC. Protein sequence: CATCDSGQGVDEQYF.

This clone was recorded a few times. The rearrangement uses TRBV30 and TRBJ2-2; D possibly corresponds to TRBD2 (6 bases). V lost 3 bases, J lost 5 bases, and 19 bases lay in between. CDR1 and CDR2 from the germline V gene are GTSNPN and SVGIG (reference sequence). CDR3 length: 16 residues. The chain's CDR3 is CAWSQTGRGRTGELFF. In nucleotides, the CDR3 is TGTGCCTGGAGCCAGACTGGACGGGGGAGGACCGGGGAGCTGTTTTTT.

This chain joins TRBV19 and TRBJ2-5, with D maybe TRBD1 (6 bases). The CDR3 is made up of 14 amino acids. Per germline, CDR1 LNHDA and CDR2 SQIVND (reference sequence). V lost 11 bases to trimming and J lost 6 bases, with 22 bases between them. The CDR3 protein is CAGAQGWARQTQYF. The CDR3, as DNA: TGTGCCGGGGCACAGGGCTGGGCGCGGCAGACCCAGTACTTC.

V and J are TRBV5-6 and TRBJ2-1; either TRBD1 or TRBD2 may supply D (5 bases each). This CDR3 contains 15 residues. From germline, CDR1 is SGHDT and CDR2 YYEEEE. Deletions cut 3 bases from V and 0 bases from J, with 10 bases between. The CDR3 region is CASSWDLSSYNEQFF. CDR3 nucleotide sequence: TGTGCCAGCAGCTGGGACCTGAGCTCCTACAATGAGCAGTTCTTC.

The rearrangement links TRBV10-3 to TRBJ2-7, with 7 bases lining up with TRBD1. Germline CDR1 reads ENHRY; CDR2 reads SYGVKD. CDR3 size: 13 residues. The ends lost 8 bases at V and 2 bases at J; junction bases unmatched: 6. CDR3 bases: TGTGCCATCCGCACAGGGGCCACCTACGAGCAGTACTTC. Encoded protein: CAIRTGATYEQYF.